This TCR beta chain comes out of a study of CD8+ T cells in alopecia areata. Extracted RNA was reverse transcribed, and the resulting cDNA served as sequencing template. Profiling relied on immunoSEQ multiplex PCR, and the TCRdb table lists in-frame clones only, not all of them. The table records approximately 54,000 clones, around 96% of them present only once. The V gene's germline CDR1 is SNHLY and CDR2 FYNNEI. Trimming cost V 6 bases and J 1 base; bases outside gene matches: 3. This CDR3 is 14 amino acids long. The chain carries TRBV2 and TRBJ2-3; the match to TRBD1 covers 8 bases. This receptor was obtained from a human donor with alopecia areata. The sequenced sample was CD8+ T cells sorted from blood, obtained at week 0. The CDR3 loop reads CASRPGQGTDTQYF. The CDR3 DNA follows: TGTGCCAGCAGACCGGGACAGGGCACAGATACGCAGTATTTT.